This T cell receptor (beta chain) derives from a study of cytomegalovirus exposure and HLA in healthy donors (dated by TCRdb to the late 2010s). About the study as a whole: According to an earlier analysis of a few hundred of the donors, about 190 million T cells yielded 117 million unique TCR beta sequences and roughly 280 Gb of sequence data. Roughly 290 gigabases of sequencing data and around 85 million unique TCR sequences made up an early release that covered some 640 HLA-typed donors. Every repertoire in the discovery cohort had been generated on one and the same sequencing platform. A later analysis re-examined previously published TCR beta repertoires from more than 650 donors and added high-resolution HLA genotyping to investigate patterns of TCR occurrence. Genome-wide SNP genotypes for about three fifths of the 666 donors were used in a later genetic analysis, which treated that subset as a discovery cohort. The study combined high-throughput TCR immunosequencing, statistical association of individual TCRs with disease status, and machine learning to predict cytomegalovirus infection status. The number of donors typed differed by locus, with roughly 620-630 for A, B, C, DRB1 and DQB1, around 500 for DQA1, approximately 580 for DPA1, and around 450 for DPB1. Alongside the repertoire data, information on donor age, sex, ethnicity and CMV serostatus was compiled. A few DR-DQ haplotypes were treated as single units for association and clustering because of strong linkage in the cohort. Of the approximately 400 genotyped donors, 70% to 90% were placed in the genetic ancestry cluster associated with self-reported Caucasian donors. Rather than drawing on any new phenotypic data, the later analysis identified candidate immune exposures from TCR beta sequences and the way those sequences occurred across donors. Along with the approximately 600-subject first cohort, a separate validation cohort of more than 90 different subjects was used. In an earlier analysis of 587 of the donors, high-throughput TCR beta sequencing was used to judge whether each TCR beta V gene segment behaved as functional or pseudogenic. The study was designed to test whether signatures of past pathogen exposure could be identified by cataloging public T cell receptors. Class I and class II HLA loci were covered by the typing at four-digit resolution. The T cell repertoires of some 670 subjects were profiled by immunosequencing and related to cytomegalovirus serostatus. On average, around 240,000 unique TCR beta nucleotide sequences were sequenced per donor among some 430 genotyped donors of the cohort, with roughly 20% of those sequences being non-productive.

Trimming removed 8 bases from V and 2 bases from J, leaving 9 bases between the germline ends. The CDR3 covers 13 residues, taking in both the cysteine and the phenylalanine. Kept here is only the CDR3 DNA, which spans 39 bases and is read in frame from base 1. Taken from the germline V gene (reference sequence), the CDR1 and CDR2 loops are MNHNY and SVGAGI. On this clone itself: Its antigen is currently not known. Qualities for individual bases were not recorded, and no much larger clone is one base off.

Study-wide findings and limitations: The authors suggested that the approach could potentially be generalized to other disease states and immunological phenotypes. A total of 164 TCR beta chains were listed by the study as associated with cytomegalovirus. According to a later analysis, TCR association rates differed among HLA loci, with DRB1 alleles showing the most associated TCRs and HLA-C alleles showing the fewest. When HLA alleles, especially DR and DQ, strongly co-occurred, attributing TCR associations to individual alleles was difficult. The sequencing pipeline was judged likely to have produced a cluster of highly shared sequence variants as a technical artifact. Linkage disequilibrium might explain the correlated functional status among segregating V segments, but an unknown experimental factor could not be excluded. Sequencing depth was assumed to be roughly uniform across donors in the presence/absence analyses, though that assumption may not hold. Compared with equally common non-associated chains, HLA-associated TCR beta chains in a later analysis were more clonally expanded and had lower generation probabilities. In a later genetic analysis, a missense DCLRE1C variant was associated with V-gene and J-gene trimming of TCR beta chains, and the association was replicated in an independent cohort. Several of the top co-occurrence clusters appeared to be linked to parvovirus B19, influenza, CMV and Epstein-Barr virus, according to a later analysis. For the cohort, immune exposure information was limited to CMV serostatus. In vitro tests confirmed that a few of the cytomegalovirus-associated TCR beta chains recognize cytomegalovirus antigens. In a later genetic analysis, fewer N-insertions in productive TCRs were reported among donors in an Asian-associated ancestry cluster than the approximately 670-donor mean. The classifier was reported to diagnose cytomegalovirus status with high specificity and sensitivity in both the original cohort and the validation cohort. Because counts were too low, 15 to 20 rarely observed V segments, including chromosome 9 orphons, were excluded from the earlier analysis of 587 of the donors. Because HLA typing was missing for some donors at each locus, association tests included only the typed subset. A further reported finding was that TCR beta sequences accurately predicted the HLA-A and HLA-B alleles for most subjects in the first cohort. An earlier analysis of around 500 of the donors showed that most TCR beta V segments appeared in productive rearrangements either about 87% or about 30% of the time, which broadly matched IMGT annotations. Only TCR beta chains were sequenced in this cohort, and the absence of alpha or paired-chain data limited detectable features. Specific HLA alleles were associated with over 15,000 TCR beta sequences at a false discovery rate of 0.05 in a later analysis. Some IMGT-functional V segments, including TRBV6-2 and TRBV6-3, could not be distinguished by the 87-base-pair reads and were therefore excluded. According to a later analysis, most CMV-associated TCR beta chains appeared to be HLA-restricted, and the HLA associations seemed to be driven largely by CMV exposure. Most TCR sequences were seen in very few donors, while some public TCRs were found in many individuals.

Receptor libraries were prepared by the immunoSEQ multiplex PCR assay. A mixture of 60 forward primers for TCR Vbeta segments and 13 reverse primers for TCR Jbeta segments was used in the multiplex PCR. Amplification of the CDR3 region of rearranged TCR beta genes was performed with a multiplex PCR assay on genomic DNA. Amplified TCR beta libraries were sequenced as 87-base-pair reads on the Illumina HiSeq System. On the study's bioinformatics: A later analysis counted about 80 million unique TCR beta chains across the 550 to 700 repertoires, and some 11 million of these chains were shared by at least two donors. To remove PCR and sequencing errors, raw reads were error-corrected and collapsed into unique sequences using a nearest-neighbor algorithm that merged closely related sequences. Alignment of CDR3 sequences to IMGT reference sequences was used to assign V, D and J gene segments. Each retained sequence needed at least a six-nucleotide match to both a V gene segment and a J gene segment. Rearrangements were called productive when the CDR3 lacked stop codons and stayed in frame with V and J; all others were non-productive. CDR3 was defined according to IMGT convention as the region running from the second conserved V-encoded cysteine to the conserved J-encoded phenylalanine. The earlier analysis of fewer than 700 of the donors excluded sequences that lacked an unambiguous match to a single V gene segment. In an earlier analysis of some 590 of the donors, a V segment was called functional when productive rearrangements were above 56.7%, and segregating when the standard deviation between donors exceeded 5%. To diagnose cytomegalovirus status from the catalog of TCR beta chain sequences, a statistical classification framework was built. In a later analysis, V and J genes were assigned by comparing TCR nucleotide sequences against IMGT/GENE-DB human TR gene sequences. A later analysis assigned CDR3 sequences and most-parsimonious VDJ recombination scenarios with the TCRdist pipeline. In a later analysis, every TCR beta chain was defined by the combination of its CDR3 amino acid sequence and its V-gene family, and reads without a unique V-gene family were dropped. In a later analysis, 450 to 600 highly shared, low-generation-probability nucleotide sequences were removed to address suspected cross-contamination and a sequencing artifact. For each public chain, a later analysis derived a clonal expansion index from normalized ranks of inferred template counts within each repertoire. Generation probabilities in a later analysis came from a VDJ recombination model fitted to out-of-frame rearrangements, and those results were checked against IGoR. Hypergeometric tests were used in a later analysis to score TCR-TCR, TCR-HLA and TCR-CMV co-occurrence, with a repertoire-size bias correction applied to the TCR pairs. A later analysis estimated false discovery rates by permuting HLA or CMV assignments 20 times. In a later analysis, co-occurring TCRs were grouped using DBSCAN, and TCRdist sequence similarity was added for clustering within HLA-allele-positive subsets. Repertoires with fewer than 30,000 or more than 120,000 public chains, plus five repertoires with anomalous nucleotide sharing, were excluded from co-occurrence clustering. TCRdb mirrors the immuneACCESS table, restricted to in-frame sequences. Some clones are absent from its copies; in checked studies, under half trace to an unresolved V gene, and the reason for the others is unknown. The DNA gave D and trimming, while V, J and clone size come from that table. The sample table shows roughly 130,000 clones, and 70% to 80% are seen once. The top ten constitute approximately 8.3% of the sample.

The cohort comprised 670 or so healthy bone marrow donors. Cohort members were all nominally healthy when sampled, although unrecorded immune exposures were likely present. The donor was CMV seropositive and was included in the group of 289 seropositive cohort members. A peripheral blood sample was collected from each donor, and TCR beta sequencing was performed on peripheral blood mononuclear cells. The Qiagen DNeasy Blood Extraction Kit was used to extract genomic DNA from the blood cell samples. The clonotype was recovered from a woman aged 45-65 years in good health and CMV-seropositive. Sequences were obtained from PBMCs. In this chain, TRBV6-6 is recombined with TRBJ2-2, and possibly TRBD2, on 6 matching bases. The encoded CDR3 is CASYGGNTGELFF. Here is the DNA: TGTGCCAGCTACGGGGGAAACACCGGGGAGCTGTTTTTT.